The 5 T cell receptor beta chains in this list originate from one sample, sequenced in a study of blood T cell repertoires in COVID-19. Assay used: immunoSEQ multiplex PCR; TCRdb lists only in-frame clones, some missing. This repertoire shows approximately 71,000 clones, around 80% found once; its top ten account for around a quarter. The source material was peripheral blood. The receptors were sampled from a man between 60 and 70 years old with active or convalescent COVID-19.

The gene calls are TRBV27 and TRBJ2-3; 9 nucleotides line up with TRBD1. The CDR3 is made up of 15 amino acids. Germline CDR1 reads MNHEY; CDR2 reads SMNVEV (reference sequence). The V and J ends lost 3 bases and 8 bases, in that order; junction bases with no gene match: 9. The CDR3 spells CASSFGTGGSGTQYF. The CDR3 nucleotides are TGTGCCAGCAGTTTCGGAACAGGGGGCAGCGGTACGCAGTATTTT.

The gene calls are TRBV4-2 and TRBJ2-1; tentative D call: TRBD2 (6 bases). Germline values: CDR1 LGHNA, CDR2 YNFKEQ. V lost 1 base to trimming and J lost 7 bases, with 14 bases between them. There are 15 residues in the CDR3. The CDR3 region has the DNA TGTGCCAGCAGCCAAGGGAAAGCGGGCGGGAATGAGCAGTTCTTC. Translated, it gives CASSQGKAGGNEQFF.

J is TRBJ2-1 and V is TRBV27; TRBD2 aligns across 9 bases. Germline trimming cut 2 bases from V and 7 bases from J; bases unmatched to any gene: 6. This CDR3 is built from 15 residues. Germline CDR1 reads MNHEY; CDR2 reads SMNVEV (reference sequence). CDR3 nucleotide sequence: TGTGCCAGCAGTTTAATGGGACTAGCATCGAATGAGCAGTTCTTC. Amino acid sequence: CASSLMGLASNEQFF.

The chain's CDR3 is CAWDREETQYF. The CDR3 region has the DNA TGTGCCTGGGATAGAGAAGAGACCCAGTACTTC. The V and J genes are TRBV30 and TRBJ2-5; D not resolved. The CDR3 loop spans 11 amino acids. The germline CDR1 and CDR2 sequences are GTSNPN and SVGIG (reference sequence). Trimming removed 5 bases at V and 3 bases at J, with 7 bases between.

The rearrangement links TRBV5-4 to TRBJ1-1, with D maybe TRBD1 (6 bases). This CDR3 contains 14 residues. V was pared by 6 bases and J by 5 bases, with 17 bases between. The germline gives CDR1 SGHNT, CDR2 YYREEE (reference sequence). The CDR3 protein is CASTPGQVTTEAFF. CDR3 bases: TGTGCCAGCACCCCGGGACAAGTGACTACTGAAGCTTTCTTT.